The 22 T cell receptor beta chains in this list originate from one sample, sequenced in a study of blood T cell repertoires in COVID-19 (dated by TCRdb to about 2020). The library was prepared using the immunoSEQ multiplex PCR assay. The immuneACCESS repertoire file appears here via TCRdb, limited to in-frame rearrangements. These files lack a portion of the clones; in checked studies, under half of the deficit traces to unresolved V genes, and the cause of the others is not known. For this sample there are approximately 190,000 clones; less than 85% appear just once. 4.5% to 6.5% of the sample is in the top ten clones. Sequencing was performed on PBMCs or T cells enriched from blood (not recorded which). Receptors originate from a woman aged 55-70 years with acute COVID-19.

The gene calls are TRBV5-1 and TRBJ2-3; tentative D call: TRBD1 (6 bases). The CDR3 spans 14 residues. Germline CDR1 and CDR2: SGHRS and YFSETQ. V gave up 4 bases and J gave up 3 bases, with 12 bases separating them. The DNA for the CDR3 is TGCGCCAGCAGCCAGGGGATTGAAACAGATACGCAGTATTTT. Encoded protein: CASSQGIETDTQYF.

The chain combines TRBV6-5 with TRBJ2-7; 8 bases match TRBD1. The V and J ends lost 3 bases and 2 bases, in that order; junction bases with no gene match: 9. The CDR3 runs to 16 residues. Per germline, CDR1 MNHEY and CDR2 SVGAGI. The CDR3 bases are TGTGCCAGCAGTTATTCCCGACAGGGGTCGACCTACGAGCAGTACTTC. This gives the protein CASSYSRQGSTYEQYF.

J is TRBJ1-2 and V is TRBV5-8, with D possibly matching TRBD1 (6 bases). V was cut by 3 bases and J by 4 bases, with 22 bases left in between. The CDR3 runs to 17 residues. The V gene's germline CDR1 is SGHTS and CDR2 YDEGEE. In DNA, the CDR3 is TGTGCCAGCAGCTACCTCAGCCTGGACAGCCCCTCCTATGGCTACACCTTC. Translation: CASSYLSLDSPSYGYTF.

The CDR3 here is CASSVGTSGPVFSYEQYF. CDR3 nucleotide sequence: TGTGCCAGCAGCGTCGGGACTAGCGGGCCCGTCTTCTCCTACGAGCAGTACTTC. The rearrangement uses TRBV9 and TRBJ2-7; 12 bases are a match to TRBD2. This CDR3 has 18 amino acids. V shed 2 bases, J shed 0 bases, and the junction held 9 bases outside the gene matches. Germline V gene data show CDR1 as SGDLS and CDR2 as YYNGEE.

This rearrangement joins TRBV21-1 to TRBJ1-1; the table gives TRBD1 as D, unverified against the DNA. TRBV21-1 is a known pseudogene. This CDR3 spans 14 amino acids. The CDR3: CASSSQVGHTEAFF. CDR3 DNA sequence: TGTGCCAGCAGCAGCCAGGTCGGTCACACTGAAGCTTTCTTT.

The chain carries TRBV18 and TRBJ2-3; 8 nucleotides match TRBD1. The J segment lost 2 bases and the V segment lost 3 bases, leaving 13 bases of the junction unmatched. Germline CDR1 and CDR2: KGHSH and LQKENI. CDR3 length equals 18 residues. CDR3 amino acids: CASSPVGQGSITTDTQYF. DNA for the CDR3: TGTGCCAGCTCACCGGTTGGACAGGGATCCATTACCACAGATACGCAGTATTTT.

The J gene is TRBJ1-1, the V gene TRBV18, with D hard to call. This CDR3 is built from 18 residues. The ends were cut back, 6 bases at V and 3 bases at J, with 26 bases in the middle. CDR1 KGHSH and CDR2 LQKENI come from the germline V gene. CDR3 bases: TGTGCCAGCTCTCCTCTCGCGGTACGGGGTGGGGAGGACACTGAAGCTTTCTTT. Encoded protein: CASSPLAVRGGEDTEAFF.

The chain employs TRBV4-2 and TRBJ2-1; TRBD2 aligns across 16 bases. Trimming removed 4 bases from V and 2 bases from J; junction bases left unmatched: 8. CDR3 length: 19 amino acids. Germline lookup yields CDR1 LGHNA and CDR2 YNFKEQ. The CDR3 DNA sequence: TGTGCCAGCAGCCGAGAAGGGACTAGCGGGGGGGATACCTACAATGAGCAGTTCTTC. Residues: CASSREGTSGGDTYNEQFF.

This chain joins TRBV28 and TRBJ1-1; TRBD1 aligns across 8 bases. This CDR3 region has 16 residues. CDR1 and CDR2 (germline): MDHEN, SYDVKM. With 1 base clipped from V and 6 bases from J, the junction kept 10 bases outside the gene matches. DNA for the CDR3: TGTGCCAGCAGTTTATACGGACAGGGAACCCTCGCTGAAGCTTTCTTT. Its translation: CASSLYGQGTLAEAFF.

The J gene is TRBJ2-3, the V gene TRBV6-5; the match to TRBD2 covers 9 bases. V shed 5 bases and J 6 bases; nucleotides not matched to a gene: 9. The germline V gene has CDR1 MNHEY and CDR2 SVGAGI. The CDR3 contains 15 residues. This CDR3 reads CASSPGLASLDTQYF. CDR3 DNA sequence: TGTGCCAGCAGTCCGGGACTAGCAAGTTTGGATACGCAGTATTTT.

The chain carries TRBV2 and TRBJ1-2, with D hard to call. Trimming took off 8 bases at V and 5 bases at J, with 15 bases between the two ends. CDR3 length: 13 residues. Germline V gene lookup returns CDR1 SNHLY and CDR2 FYNNEI. Written as DNA, the CDR3 is TGTGCCAGCGCAACCGAACAGTCGTATGGCTACACCTTC. This codes for CASATEQSYGYTF.

This clone was detected only a few times. The chain couples TRBV6-2 or TRBV6-3 to TRBJ2-1; maybe TRBD1 (5 bases). Per the germline V gene, CDR1 is MNHEY and CDR2 is SVGEGT. V dropped 1 base and J dropped 12 bases, with 7 bases sitting between them. This CDR3 contains 11 residues. The chain's CDR3 is CASSYLGVQFF. The CDR3 DNA sequence: TGTGCCAGCAGTTACTTAGGGGTGCAGTTCTTC.

V usage is TRBV12-3 or TRBV12-4 and J usage is TRBJ2-2, with unresolved D. The CDR3 consists of 13 residues. Trimming left V 6 bases short and J 1 base short, with 6 bases between. The CDR3 DNA follows: TGTGCCAGCAGAGACTTGAACACCGGGGAGCTGTTTTTT. This gives the protein CASRDLNTGELFF.

V gene TRBV12-3 or TRBV12-4 combines with J gene TRBJ1-2, with D perhaps TRBD1 (6 bases). Trimming left V 6 bases short and J 7 bases short, with 15 bases between. The CDR3 covers 13 residues. The CDR3: CASSGTTGRGYTF. The CDR3 nucleotides read TGTGCCAGCAGCGGGACCACAGGGCGTGGCTACACCTTC.

The rearrangement links TRBV6-2 or TRBV6-3 to TRBJ2-5; 7 bases fit TRBD1. This CDR3 is 16 amino acids long. Losses at the gene ends were 6 bases for V and 4 bases for J; bases not matched to a gene: 14. Germline CDR1 is MNHEY and CDR2 is SVGEGT. Here the CDR3 reads CASSLQGWKIGETQYF. The CDR3 DNA reads TGTGCCAGCAGCCTACAGGGGTGGAAGATCGGAGAGACCCAGTACTTC.

V gene TRBV7-2 combines with J gene TRBJ1-1; D is unclear. The V and J ends lost 6 bases and 6 bases respectively, with 20 bases between them. The CDR3 loop spans 15 amino acids. Germline CDR1 and CDR2: SGHTA and FQGNSA. For the CDR3, the DNA is TGTGCCAGCAGACCCAGCGGGGAATCGGGTGCTGAAGCTTTCTTT. Protein: CASRPSGESGAEAFF.

The gene calls are TRBV4-3 and TRBJ1-2; 7 positions match TRBD1. After removal of 3 bases from V and 3 bases from J, the junction contained 10 bases not matched to a gene. Germline values: CDR1 LGHNA, CDR2 YSLEER. The CDR3 is 16 amino acids. The CDR3 reads CASSHVGTASDYGYTF. CDR3 nucleotide sequence: TGCGCCAGCAGCCACGTCGGGACAGCCTCAGACTATGGCTACACCTTC.

The J gene is TRBJ2-7, the V gene TRBV3-1 (or the pseudogene TRBV3-2); D gene ambiguous. CDR1 and CDR2 from the germline V gene are LGHDT and YNNKEL (reference sequence). The CDR3 has 16 amino acids. V gave up 6 bases and J gave up 2 bases, with 20 bases separating them. This CDR3 is CASSPHIEEGAYEQYV. Here the CDR3 DNA reads TGTGCCAGCAGTCCCCACATTGAGGAAGGCGCCTACGAGCAGTACGTC.

The rearrangement uses TRBV7-9 and TRBJ2-7; possibly TRBD2 for D (6 bases). CDR3 size: 15 residues. Germline V gene data show CDR1 as SEHNR and CDR2 as FQNEAQ (reference sequence). The ends were cut back, 5 bases at V and 5 bases at J, with 19 bases in the middle. CDR3 DNA: TGTGCCAGCAGCACGCCGGGACTGCTAGGTCACGAGCAGTACTTC. Encoded protein: CASSTPGLLGHEQYF.

V usage is TRBV19 and J usage is TRBJ1-2, with 8 bases that match TRBD1. CDR1 and CDR2 from the germline V gene are LNHDA and SQIVND (reference sequence). V lost 7 bases to trimming and J lost 7 bases; unmatched junction nucleotides: 5. The CDR3 covers 12 residues. CDR3 DNA sequence: TGTGCCAGTATACAGGGGGAGGGTGGCTACACCTTC. This encodes CASIQGEGGYTF.

There are a few counts of this clone. The V call is TRBV28, the J call TRBJ2-2; 8 bases are a match to TRBD2. The CDR3 totals 15 residues. With 5 bases clipped from V and 6 bases from J, the junction kept 8 bases outside the gene matches. CDR1 is MDHEN and CDR2 is SYDVKM in the germline V gene. CDR3 loop: CASSVRGGRAGELFF. The DNA for the CDR3 is TGTGCCAGCAGTGTCCGGGGGGGCCGTGCCGGGGAGCTGTTTTTT.

The chain joins TRBV7-9 to TRBJ2-5; 12 bases match TRBD1. Germline loops: CDR1 SEHNR, CDR2 FQNEAQ (reference sequence). J lost 5 bases, V lost 7 bases, and 5 bases had no gene match. The CDR3 runs 14 residues. CDR3 region: CASTRDRGPETQYF. Here the CDR3 DNA reads TGTGCCAGCACCCGGGACAGGGGGCCGGAGACCCAGTACTTC. The whole variable domain, remainder taken from reference TRBV7-9 and TRBJ2-5, is DTGVSQNPRHKITKRGQNVTFRCDPISEHNRLYWYRQTLGQGPEFLTYFQNEAQLEKSRLLSDRFSAERPKGSFSTLEIQRTEQGDSAMYLCASTRDRGPETQYFGPGTRLLVL.